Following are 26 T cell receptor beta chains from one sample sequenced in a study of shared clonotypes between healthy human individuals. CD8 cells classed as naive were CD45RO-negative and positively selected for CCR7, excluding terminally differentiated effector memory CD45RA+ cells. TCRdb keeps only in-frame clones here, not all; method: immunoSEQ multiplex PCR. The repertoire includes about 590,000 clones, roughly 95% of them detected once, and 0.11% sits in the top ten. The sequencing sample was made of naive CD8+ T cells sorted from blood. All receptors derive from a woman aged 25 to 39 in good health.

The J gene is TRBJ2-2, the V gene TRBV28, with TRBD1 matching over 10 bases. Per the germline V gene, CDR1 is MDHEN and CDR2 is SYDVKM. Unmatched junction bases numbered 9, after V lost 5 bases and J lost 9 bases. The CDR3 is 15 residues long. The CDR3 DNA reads TGTGCCAGCAGTCGACGACAGGGGGCTAACAGGGAGCTGTTTTTT. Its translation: CASSRRQGANRELFF.

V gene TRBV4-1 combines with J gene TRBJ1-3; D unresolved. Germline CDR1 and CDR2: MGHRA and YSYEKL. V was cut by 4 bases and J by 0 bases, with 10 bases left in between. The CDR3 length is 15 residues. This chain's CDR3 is CASSPRRSSGNTIYF. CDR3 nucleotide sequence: TGCGCCAGCAGCCCCCGAAGGAGCTCTGGAAACACCATATATTTT.

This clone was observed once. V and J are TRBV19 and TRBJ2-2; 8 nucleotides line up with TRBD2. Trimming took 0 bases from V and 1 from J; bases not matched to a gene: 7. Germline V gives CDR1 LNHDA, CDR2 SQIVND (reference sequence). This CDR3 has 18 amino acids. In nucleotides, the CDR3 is TGTGCCAGTAGTATAGATTTCCAGCGGGGGATGAACACCGGGGAGCTGTTTTTT. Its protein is CASSIDFQRGMNTGELFF.

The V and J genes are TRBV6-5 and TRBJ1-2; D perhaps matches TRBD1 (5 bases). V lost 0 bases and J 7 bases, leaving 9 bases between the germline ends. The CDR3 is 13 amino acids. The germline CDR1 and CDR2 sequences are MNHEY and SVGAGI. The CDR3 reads CASSYSNGGGYTF. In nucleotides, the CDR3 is TGTGCCAGCAGTTACTCGAACGGGGGTGGCTACACCTTC.

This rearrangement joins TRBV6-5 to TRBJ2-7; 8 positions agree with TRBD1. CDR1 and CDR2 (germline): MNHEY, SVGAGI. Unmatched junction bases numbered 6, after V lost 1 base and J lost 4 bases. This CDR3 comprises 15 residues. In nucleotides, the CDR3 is TGTGCCAGCAGTTACTTCTCACAGGGGGATTACGAGCAGTACTTC. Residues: CASSYFSQGDYEQYF.

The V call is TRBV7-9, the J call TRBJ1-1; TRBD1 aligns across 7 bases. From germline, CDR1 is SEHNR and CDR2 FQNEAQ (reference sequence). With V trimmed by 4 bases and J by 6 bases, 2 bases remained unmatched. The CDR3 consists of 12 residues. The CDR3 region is CASSSDRAEAFF. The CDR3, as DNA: TGTGCCAGCAGCTCCGACAGGGCTGAAGCTTTCTTT. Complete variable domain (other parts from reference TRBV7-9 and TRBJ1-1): DTGVSQNPRHKITKRGQNVTFRCDPISEHNRLYWYRQTLGQGPEFLTYFQNEAQLEKSRLLSDRFSAERPKGSFSTLEIQRTEQGDSAMYLCASSSDRAEAFFGQGTRLTVV.

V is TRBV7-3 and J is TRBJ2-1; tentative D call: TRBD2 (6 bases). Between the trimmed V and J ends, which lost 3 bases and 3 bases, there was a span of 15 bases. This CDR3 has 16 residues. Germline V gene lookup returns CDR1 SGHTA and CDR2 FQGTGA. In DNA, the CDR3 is TGTGCCAGCAGCTTTCCCCCGGGACTTGACTACAATGAGCAGTTCTTC. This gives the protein CASSFPPGLDYNEQFF.

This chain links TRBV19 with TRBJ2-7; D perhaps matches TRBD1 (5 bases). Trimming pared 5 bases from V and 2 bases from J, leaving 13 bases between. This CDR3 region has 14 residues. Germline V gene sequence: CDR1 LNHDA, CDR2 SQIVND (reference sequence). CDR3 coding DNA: TGTGCCAGTAGTCCCGTGGCAGGGACCTACGAGCAGTACTTC. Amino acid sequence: CASSPVAGTYEQYF.

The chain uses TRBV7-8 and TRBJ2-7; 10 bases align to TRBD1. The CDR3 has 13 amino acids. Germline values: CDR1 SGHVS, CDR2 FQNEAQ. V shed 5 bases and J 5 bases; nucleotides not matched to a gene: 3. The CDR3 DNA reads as TGTGCCAGCAGCACAGACAGGGGGCACGAGCAGTACTTC. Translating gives CASSTDRGHEQYF.

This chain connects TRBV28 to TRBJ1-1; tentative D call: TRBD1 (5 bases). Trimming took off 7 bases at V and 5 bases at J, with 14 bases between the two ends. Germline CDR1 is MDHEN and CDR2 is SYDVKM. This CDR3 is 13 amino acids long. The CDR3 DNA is TGTGCCAGCACGGAGGGGTATTTGACTGAAGCTTTCTTT. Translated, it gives CASTEGYLTEAFF.

CDR3 sequence: CASSPETVGGGEKLFF. CDR3 bases: TGCGCCAGCAGCCCAGAGACTGTGGGCGGCGGGGAAAAACTGTTTTTT. V is TRBV4-1 and J is TRBJ1-4; D uncertain. Germline V gene sequence: CDR1 MGHRA, CDR2 YSYEKL. The CDR3 sequence is 16 residues long. V lost 4 bases and J lost 8, with 20 bases in between.

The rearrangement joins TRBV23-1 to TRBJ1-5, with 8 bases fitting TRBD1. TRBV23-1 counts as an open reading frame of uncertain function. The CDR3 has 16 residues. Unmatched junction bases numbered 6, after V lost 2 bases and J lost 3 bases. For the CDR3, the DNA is TGCGCCAGCAGTCAAGGACAGGGAATGTCCAATCAGCCCCAGCATTTT. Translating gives CASSQGQGMSNQPQHF.

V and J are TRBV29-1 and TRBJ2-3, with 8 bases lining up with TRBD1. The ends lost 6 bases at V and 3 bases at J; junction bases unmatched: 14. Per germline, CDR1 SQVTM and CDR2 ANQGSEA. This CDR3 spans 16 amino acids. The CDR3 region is CSVGGQGLYLTDTQYF. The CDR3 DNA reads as TGCAGCGTGGGAGGACAGGGTCTGTATTTAACAGATACGCAGTATTTT.

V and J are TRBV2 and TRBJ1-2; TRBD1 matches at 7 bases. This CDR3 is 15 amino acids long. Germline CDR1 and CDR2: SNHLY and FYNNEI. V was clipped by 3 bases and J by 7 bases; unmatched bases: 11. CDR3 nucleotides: TGTGCCAGCAGTGATACAGGGGTTACTAAGTTTGGCTACACCTTC. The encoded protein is CASSDTGVTKFGYTF.

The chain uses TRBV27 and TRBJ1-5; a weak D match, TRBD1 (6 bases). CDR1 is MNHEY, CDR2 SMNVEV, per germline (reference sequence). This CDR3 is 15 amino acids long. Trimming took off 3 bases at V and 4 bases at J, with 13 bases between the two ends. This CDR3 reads CASSLGQGLNQPQHF. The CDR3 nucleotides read TGTGCCAGCAGTTTGGGTCAGGGGCTGAATCAGCCCCAGCATTTT.

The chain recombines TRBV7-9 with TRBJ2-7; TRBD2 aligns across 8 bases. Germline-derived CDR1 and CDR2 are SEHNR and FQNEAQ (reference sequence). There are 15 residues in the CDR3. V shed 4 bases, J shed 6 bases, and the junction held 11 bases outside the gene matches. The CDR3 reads CASSSERELGSEQYF. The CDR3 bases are TGTGCCAGCAGCTCCGAGCGGGAGCTTGGGAGCGAGCAGTACTTC.

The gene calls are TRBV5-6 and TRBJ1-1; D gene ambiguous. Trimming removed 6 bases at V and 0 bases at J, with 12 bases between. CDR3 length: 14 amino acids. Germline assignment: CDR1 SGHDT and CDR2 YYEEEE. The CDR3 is CASTQGAMNTEAFF. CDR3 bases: TGTGCCAGCACCCAAGGAGCGATGAACACTGAAGCTTTCTTT.

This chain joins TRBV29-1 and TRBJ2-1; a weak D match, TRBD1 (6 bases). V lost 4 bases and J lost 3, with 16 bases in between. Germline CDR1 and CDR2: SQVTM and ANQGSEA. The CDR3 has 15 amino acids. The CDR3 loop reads CSVVSQGVIYNEQFF. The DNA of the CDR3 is TGCAGCGTTGTATCACAGGGAGTGATCTACAATGAGCAGTTCTTC.

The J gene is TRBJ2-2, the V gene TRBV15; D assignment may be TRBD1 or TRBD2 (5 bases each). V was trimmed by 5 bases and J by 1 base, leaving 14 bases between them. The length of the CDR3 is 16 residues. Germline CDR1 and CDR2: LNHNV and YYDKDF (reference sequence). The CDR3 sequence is CATSQGEVLNTGELFF. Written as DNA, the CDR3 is TGTGCCACCAGCCAGGGAGAGGTATTGAACACCGGGGAGCTGTTTTTT.

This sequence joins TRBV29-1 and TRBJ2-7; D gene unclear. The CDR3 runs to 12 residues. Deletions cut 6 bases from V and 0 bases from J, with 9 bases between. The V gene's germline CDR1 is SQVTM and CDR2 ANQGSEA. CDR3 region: CSVIGSSYEQYF. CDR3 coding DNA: TGCAGCGTCATAGGATCCTCCTACGAGCAGTACTTC.

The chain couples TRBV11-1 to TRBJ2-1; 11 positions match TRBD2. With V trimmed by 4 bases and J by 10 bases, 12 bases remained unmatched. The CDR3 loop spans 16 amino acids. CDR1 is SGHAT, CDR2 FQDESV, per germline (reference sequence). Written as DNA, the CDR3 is TGTGCCAGCAGCTCGAGTCTAGCGGGAGGTCGTTGGGAGCAGTTCTTC. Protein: CASSSSLAGGRWEQFF.

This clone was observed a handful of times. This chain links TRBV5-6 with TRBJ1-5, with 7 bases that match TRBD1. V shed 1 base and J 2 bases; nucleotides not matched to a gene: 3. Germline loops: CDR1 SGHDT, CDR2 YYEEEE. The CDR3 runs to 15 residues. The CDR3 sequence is CASSLRGPGNQPQHF. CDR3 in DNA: TGTGCCAGCAGCTTGAGGGGGCCGGGCAATCAGCCCCAGCATTTT.

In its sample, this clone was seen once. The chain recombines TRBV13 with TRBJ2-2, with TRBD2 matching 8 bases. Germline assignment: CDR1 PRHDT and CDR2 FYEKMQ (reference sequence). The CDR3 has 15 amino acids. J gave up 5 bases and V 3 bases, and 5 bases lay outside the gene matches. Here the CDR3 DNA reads TGTGCCAGCAGCTTTAGCGGGACTTGGACCGGGGAGCTGTTTTTT. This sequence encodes CASSFSGTWTGELFF.

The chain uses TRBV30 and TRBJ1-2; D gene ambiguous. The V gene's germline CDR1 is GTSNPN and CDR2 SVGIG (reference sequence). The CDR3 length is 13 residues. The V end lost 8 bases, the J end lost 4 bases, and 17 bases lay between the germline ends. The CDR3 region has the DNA TGTGCCCTGGAATTGGGAGGGATCTATGGCTACACCTTC. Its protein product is CALELGGIYGYTF.

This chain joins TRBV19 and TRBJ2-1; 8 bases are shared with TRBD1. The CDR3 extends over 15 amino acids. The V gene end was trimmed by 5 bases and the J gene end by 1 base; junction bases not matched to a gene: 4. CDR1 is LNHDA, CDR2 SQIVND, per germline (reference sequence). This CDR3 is CASSADRDSYNEQFF. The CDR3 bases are TGTGCCAGTAGTGCGGACAGGGATTCCTACAATGAGCAGTTCTTC.

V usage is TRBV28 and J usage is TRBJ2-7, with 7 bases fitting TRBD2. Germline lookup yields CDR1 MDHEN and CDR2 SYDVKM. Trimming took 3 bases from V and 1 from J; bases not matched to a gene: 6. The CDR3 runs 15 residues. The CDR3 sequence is CASSLSSGRSYEQYF. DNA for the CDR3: TGTGCCAGCAGTTTGTCTAGCGGACGATCCTACGAGCAGTACTTC.